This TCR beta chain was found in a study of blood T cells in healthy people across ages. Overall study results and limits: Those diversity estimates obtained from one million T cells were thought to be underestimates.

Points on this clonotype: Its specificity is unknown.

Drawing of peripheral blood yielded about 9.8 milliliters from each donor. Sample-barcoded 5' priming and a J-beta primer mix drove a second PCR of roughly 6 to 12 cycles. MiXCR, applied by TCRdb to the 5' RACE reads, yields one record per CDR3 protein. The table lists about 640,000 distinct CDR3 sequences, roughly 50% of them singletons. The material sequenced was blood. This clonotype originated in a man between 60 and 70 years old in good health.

This chain's CDR3 is CASSFLGQPYEQYF. CDR3 bases: TGTGCCAGCAGTTTCTTGGGACAGCCCTACGAGCAGTACTTC. The chain has TRBV12-3 or TRBV12-4 and TRBJ2-7, with 7 bases fitting TRBD1. This CDR3 contains 14 residues. Trimming removed 3 bases from V and 2 bases from J; junction bases left unmatched: 4.